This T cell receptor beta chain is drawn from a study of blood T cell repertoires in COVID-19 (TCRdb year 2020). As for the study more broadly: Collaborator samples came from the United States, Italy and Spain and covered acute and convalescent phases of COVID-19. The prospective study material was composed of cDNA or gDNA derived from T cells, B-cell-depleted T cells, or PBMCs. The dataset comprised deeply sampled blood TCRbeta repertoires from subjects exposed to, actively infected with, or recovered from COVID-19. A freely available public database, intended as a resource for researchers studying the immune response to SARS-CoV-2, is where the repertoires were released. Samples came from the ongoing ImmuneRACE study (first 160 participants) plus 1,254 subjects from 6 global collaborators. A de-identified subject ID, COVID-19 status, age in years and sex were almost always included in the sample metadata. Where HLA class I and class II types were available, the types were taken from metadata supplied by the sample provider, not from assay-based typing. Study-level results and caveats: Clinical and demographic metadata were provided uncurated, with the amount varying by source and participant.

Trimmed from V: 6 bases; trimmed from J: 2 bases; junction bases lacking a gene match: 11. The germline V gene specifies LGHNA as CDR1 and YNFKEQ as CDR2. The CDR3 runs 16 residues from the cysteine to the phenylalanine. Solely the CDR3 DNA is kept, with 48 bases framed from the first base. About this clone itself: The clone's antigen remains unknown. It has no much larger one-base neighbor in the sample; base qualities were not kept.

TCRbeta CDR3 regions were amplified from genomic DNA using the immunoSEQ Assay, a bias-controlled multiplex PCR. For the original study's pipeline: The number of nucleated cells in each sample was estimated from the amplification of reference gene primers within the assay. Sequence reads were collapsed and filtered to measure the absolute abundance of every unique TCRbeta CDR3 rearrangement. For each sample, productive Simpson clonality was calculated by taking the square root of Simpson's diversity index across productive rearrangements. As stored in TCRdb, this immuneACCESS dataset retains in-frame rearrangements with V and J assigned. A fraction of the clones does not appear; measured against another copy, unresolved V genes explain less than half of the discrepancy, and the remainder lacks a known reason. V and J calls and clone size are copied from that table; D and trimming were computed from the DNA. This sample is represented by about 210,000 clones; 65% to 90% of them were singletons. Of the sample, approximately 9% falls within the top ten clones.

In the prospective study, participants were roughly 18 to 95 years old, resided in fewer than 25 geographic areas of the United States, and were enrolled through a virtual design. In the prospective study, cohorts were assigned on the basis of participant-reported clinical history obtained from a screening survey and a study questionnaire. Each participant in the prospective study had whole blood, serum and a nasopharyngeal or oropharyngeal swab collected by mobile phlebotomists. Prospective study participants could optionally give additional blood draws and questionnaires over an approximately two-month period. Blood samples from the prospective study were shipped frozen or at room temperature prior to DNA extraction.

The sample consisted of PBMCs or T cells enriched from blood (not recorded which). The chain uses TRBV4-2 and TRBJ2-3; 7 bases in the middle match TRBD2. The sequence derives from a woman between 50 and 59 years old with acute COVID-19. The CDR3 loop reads CASSPLRGGDTDTQYF. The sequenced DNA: TGTGCCAGCAGTCCCCTTCGGGGAGGGGACACAGATACGCAGTATTTT.